The 5 T cell receptor beta chains listed next were all sequenced from one sample in a study of T cells in tuberculosis. Assay: immunoSEQ multiplex PCR; the TCRdb copy retains only in-frame clones and omits some. Here the sample spans tens of thousands of clones, approximately 94% being singletons. Time point in this sample: new active TB diagnosis, blood taken before or within 7 days of starting treatment. The sample here was PBMCs, taken at tuberculosis diagnosis. These receptors originate from an adult with tuberculosis.

This clone was counted a single time. This sequence joins TRBV10-3 and TRBJ2-2, with 9 bases aligning to TRBD2. Unmatched junction bases numbered 0, after V lost 3 bases and J lost 4 bases. The CDR3 has 14 residues. Looked up from germline, CDR1 is ENHRY and CDR2 is SYGVKD. The CDR3 DNA sequence: TGTGCCATCAGTGAAGCGGGGGGCACCGGGGAGCTGTTTTTT. The encoded protein is CAISEAGGTGELFF.

The chain couples TRBV30 to TRBJ2-3; 8 nucleotides align to TRBD2. CDR1 and CDR2 from the germline V gene are GTSNPN and SVGIG (reference sequence). The CDR3 consists of 14 residues. Unmatched junction bases numbered 2, after V lost 2 bases and J lost 1 base. Here the CDR3 reads CAWSTGGGTDTQYF. In DNA form, the CDR3 reads TGTGCCTGGAGTACCGGGGGGGGCACAGATACGCAGTATTTT.

J is TRBJ1-3 and V is TRBV18; 7 nucleotides agree with TRBD1. The CDR3 consists of 17 residues. The V segment lost 0 bases and the J segment 0 bases; nucleotides outside the gene matches: 5. Germline assignment: CDR1 KGHSH and CDR2 LQKENI. The CDR3 DNA follows: TGTGCCAGCTCACCACCGGAGGGGGCAGGCTCTGGAAACACCATATATTTT. It is translated as CASSPPEGAGSGNTIYF.

The rearrangement uses TRBV6-6 and TRBJ2-7; maybe TRBD1 (6 bases). The CDR3 contains 15 residues. With 2 bases removed from V and 0 bases from J, the gap between germline ends came to 11 bases. Germline V gene data show CDR1 as MNHNY and CDR2 as SVGAGI (reference sequence). The CDR3 is CASSYGDRSSYEQYF. CDR3 DNA: TGTGCCAGCAGTTACGGAGACAGGAGCTCCTACGAGCAGTACTTC.

The chain is built from TRBV10-2 and TRBJ2-3; 7 nucleotides match TRBD2. CDR1 and CDR2 (germline): WSHSY, SAAADI. This CDR3 contains 16 residues. J was trimmed by 1 base and V by 3 bases; bases with no gene match: 7. The CDR3 DNA sequence: TGCGCCAGCAGTGACGTCCCTAGCGGACGCACAGATACGCAGTATTTT. Translated: CASSDVPSGRTDTQYF.